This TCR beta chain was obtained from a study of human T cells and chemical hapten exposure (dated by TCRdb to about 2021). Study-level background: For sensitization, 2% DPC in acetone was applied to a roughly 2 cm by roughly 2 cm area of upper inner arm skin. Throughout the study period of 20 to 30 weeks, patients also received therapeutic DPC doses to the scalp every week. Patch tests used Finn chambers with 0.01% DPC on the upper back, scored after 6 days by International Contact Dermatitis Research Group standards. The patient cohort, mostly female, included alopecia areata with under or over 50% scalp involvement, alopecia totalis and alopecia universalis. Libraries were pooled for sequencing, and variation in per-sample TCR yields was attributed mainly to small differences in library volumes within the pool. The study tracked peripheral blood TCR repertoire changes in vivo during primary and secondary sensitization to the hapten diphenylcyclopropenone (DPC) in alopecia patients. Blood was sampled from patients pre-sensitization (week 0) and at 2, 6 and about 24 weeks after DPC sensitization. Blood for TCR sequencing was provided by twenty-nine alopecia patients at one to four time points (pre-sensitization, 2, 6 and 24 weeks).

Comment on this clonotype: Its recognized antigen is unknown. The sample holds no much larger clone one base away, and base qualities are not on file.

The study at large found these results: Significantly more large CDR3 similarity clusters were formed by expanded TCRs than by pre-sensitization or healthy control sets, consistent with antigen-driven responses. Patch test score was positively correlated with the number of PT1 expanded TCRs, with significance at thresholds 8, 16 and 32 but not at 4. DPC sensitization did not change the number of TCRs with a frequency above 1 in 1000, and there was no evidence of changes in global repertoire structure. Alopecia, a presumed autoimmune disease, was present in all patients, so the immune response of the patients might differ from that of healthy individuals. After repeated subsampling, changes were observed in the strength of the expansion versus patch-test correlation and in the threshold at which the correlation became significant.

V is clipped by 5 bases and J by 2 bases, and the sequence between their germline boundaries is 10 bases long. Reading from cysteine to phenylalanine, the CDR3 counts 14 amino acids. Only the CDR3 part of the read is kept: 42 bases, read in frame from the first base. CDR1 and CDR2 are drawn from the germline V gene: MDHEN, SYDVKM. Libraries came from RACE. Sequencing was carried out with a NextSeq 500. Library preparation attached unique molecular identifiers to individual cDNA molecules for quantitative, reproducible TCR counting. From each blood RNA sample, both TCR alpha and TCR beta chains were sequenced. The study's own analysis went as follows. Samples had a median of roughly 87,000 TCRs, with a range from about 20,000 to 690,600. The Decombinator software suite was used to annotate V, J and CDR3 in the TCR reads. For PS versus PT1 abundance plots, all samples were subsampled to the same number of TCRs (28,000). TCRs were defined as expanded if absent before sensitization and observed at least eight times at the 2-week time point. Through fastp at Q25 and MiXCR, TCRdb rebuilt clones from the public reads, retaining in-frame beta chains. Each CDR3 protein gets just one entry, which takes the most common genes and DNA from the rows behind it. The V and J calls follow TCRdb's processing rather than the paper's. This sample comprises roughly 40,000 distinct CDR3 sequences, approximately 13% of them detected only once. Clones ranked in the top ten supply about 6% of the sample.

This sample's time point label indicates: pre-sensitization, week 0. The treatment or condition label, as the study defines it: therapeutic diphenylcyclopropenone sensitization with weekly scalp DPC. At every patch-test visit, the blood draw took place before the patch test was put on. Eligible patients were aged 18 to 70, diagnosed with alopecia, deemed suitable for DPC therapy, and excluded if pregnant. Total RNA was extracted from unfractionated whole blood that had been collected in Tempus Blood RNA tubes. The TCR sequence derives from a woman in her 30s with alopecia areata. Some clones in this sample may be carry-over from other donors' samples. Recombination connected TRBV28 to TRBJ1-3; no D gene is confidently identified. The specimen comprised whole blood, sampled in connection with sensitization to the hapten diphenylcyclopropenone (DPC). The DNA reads TGTGCCAGCAGTATTGAGATACCTGGAAACACCATATATTTT. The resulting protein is CASSIEIPGNTIYF.